One T cell receptor beta chain is described in this entry. Authors' processing steps: Counts of nucleated cells, estimated from reference gene primer amplification, were obtained. Method: immunoSEQ multiplex PCR; TCRdb's copy keeps in-frame clones and lacks some. For V, J and clone size, that table is used; D and trimming come from the DNA. The sample consists of 110,000 to 150,000 clones, about 86% of them appearing once. V shed 7 bases, J shed 5 bases, and the junction held 13 bases outside the gene matches. Germline lookup yields CDR1 MNHEY and CDR2 SVGAGI. The CDR3 runs 15 residues. These data belong to a study of blood T cell repertoires in COVID-19. The wider study: T cells, B-cell-depleted T cells, or PBMCs supplied cDNA or gDNA.

The receptor's source is a human donor in a cohort sampled during active COVID-19. The chain employs TRBV6-5 and TRBJ1-1; 7 bases agree with TRBD1. The specimen sequenced was peripheral blood. The CDR3 sequence: CASKILDDRETEAFF. CDR3 sequence (DNA): TGTGCCAGCAAGATACTCGACGACAGGGAAACTGAAGCTTTCTTT.